What follows are 25 T cell receptor beta chains derived from one specimen sequenced in a study of molecular identifiers for immune sequencing clone quantification. TCRdb re-called the PCR reads with MiXCR, one entry per CDR3 protein. The sample has a few hundred thousand distinct CDR3 sequences, around a fifth seen once; the top ten hold 0.7% to 1%. Sequencing used naive CD8+ T cells from blood, with Jurkat cell RNA spiked in. Subset given: FACS-sorted CD8+CD4-CCR7+CD45RA+ naive T cells. The source is a human donor in good health. Some libraries in this study had Jurkat cell RNA spiked in.

The gene calls are TRBV10-1 and TRBJ2-7; the D gene is possibly TRBD1 (5 bases). The germline V and J ends were trimmed by 3 bases and 7 bases, with 16 bases remaining between them. Looked up from germline, CDR1 is WNHNN and CDR2 is SYGVQD (reference sequence). This CDR3 comprises 14 residues. This chain's CDR3 is CASSDRAFAREQYF. The CDR3 region has the DNA TGCGCCAGCAGTGACAGGGCGTTCGCTCGAGAGCAGTACTTC.

This clonotype has a handful of counts. V gene TRBV10-1 combines with J gene TRBJ2-3; D call uncertain. Germline loops: CDR1 WNHNN, CDR2 SYGVQD (reference sequence). This CDR3 is 12 amino acids long. V was cut by 0 bases and J by 5 bases, with 3 bases left in between. The CDR3 DNA sequence: TGCGCCAGCAGTGAGTCGGGAGATACGCAGTATTTT. Amino acids: CASSESGDTQYF.

Points on this clonotype: This may stem from a read error, because a much larger clone lies one nucleotide away. This rearrangement joins TRBV27 to TRBJ1-5; D not resolved. The CDR3 totals 13 residues. Germline-derived CDR1 and CDR2 are MNHEY and SMNVEV (reference sequence). The CDR3 loop is CDSSFSSNQPQHF. The DNA of the CDR3 is TGTGACAGCAGTTTTAGTAGCAATCAGCCCCAGCATTTT.

This clonotype was counted between two and nine times. The V gene is TRBV12-3 or TRBV12-4, the J gene TRBJ2-5, with 8 bases fitting TRBD2. The CDR3 runs 15 residues. V shed 3 bases and J 2 bases; nucleotides not matched to a gene: 5. The CDR3 DNA reads TGTGCCAGCAGTTTGAAACTAGCGGTACAAGAGACCCAGTACTTC. It specifies CASSLKLAVQETQYF.

At least ten counts were recorded for this clonotype. The rearrangement joins TRBV10-3 to TRBJ2-3, with 8 bases fitting TRBD1. The CDR3 has 12 amino acids. With V trimmed by 3 bases and J by 8 bases, 1 base remained unmatched. CDR1 and CDR2 from the germline V gene are ENHRY and SYGVKD. The CDR3 DNA reads TGTGCCATCAGTGACGGACAGGGTACGCAGTATTTT. The encoded protein is CAISDGQGTQYF.

This clonotype came up a few times. The rearrangement joins TRBV2 to TRBJ1-3; D ambiguous. Trimming stripped 7 bases from V and 1 base from J, with 8 bases between. Germline assignment: CDR1 SNHLY and CDR2 FYNNEI. The CDR3 has 13 amino acids. The CDR3 bases are TGTGCCAGCAAATGGGAATCTGGAAACACCATATATTTT. Amino acid sequence: CASKWESGNTIYF.

The V gene is TRBV7-6, the J gene TRBJ2-7; 8 bases map to TRBD1. Trimming at V came to 2 bases and at J to 2 bases, leaving 5 bases not matched to a gene. CDR3 length: 15 residues. Germline lookup yields CDR1 SGHVS and CDR2 FNYEAQ. The CDR3 is CASSLLTGGTYEQYF. The CDR3 DNA reads TGTGCCAGCAGCTTACTCACAGGGGGGACCTACGAGCAGTACTTC. Based on the CDR3 plus reference TRBV7-6 and TRBJ2-7, the full variable domain is GAGVSQSPRYKVTKRGQDVALRCDPISGHVSLYWYRQALGQGPEFLTYFNYEAQQDKSGLPNDRFSAERPEGSISTLTIQRTEQRDSAMYRCASSLLTGGTYEQYFGPGTRLTVT.

V usage is TRBV5-8 and J usage is TRBJ2-7, with 10 bases aligning to TRBD2. V trimming: 0 bases; J trimming: 3 bases; junction bases outside the gene matches: 6. The germline V gene has CDR1 SGHTS and CDR2 YDEGEE. This CDR3 is 16 amino acids long. CDR3 loop: CASSLVPTSGYYEQYF. The DNA for the CDR3 is TGTGCCAGCAGCTTGGTTCCGACTAGCGGGTACTACGAGCAGTACTTC.

The chain is built from TRBV2 and TRBJ2-3; 8 positions match TRBD2. The CDR3 has 16 residues. V lost 6 bases and J lost 2; bases outside the gene matches: 10. CDR1 is SNHLY and CDR2 is FYNNEI in the germline V gene. CDR3 sequence reads: CASSGGDKGFTDTQYF. Here the CDR3 DNA reads TGTGCCAGCAGCGGGGGGGACAAGGGATTCACAGATACGCAGTATTTT.

This clonotype was seen many times. The chain links TRBV6-1 to TRBJ2-3; 8 nucleotides match TRBD1. The V segment lost 4 bases and the J segment 6 bases; nucleotides outside the gene matches: 18. The CDR3 consists of 18 residues. Germline V gives CDR1 MNHNS, CDR2 SASEGT. CDR3 residues: CASSVPPGQGLFTDTQYF. The CDR3 bases are TGTGCCAGCAGTGTACCCCCCGGACAGGGTCTCTTCACGGATACGCAGTATTTT.

Comments on this clonotype: Being one base from a much bigger clone, this may be a read error. The chain uses TRBV5-3 and TRBJ2-3; 12 positions agree with TRBD2. TRBV5-3 is recorded as an ORF, its role being uncertain. The CDR3 is made up of 16 amino acids. The CDR3 nucleotides read TGTGCCAGCAGCCCCTTGACTAGCGGGAGCACAGATGCGCAGTATTTT. Its protein product is CASSPLTSGSTDAQYF.

Comments on this clonotype: A much larger clone differs from this one at a single base, so this may be a read error. The chain uses TRBV6-1 and TRBJ2-3, with D uncertain. V lost 5 bases and J 4 bases, leaving 10 bases between the germline ends. The CDR3 length is 13 residues. Germline V gives CDR1 MNHNS, CDR2 SASEGT. The DNA for the CDR3 is TGTGCCAGCAGTCTGTCCTGCTCAGATACGCAGTATTTT. Encoded protein: CASSLSCSDTQYF.

This clonotype was counted between two and nine times. This chain uses TRBV27 with TRBJ2-5, with no clear D. This CDR3 spans 13 amino acids. Trimming took off 1 base at V and 4 bases at J, with 7 bases between the two ends. Germline CDR1 reads MNHEY; CDR2 reads SMNVEV (reference sequence). CDR3 sequence reads: CASSLYWGETQYF. In DNA, the CDR3 is TGTGCCAGCAGTTTATATTGGGGAGAGACCCAGTACTTC.

This clonotype was recorded at least ten times. The chain carries TRBV7-9 and TRBJ2-5, with a weak D call TRBD2 (5 bases). Germline V lookup: CDR1 SEHNR, CDR2 FQNEAQ (reference sequence). Deletions cut 5 bases from V and 3 bases from J, with 13 bases between. This CDR3 spans 14 amino acids. The CDR3 loop is CASSPRVFEETQYF. CDR3 DNA sequence: TGTGCCAGCAGCCCGCGGGTCTTTGAAGAGACCCAGTACTTC.

This clonotype was seen ten or more times. This chain links TRBV19 with TRBJ2-7; D not certain. The CDR3 runs 13 residues. CDR1 and CDR2 from the germline V gene are LNHDA and SQIVND (reference sequence). V gave up 4 bases and J gave up 2 bases, with 9 bases separating them. In nucleotides, the CDR3 is TGTGCCAGTAGTAGCCAGGTAGCCTACGAGCAGTACTTC. Translation gives CASSSQVAYEQYF.

This clonotype was recorded many times. The chain employs TRBV20-1 and TRBJ2-7; 7 nucleotides agree with TRBD2. CDR3 length: 13 amino acids. V dropped 3 bases and J dropped 2; count of bases not matched to a gene: 4. Germline CDR1 and CDR2: DFQATT and SNEGSKA (reference sequence). The CDR3 DNA reads TGCAGTGCTAGCGGGAGGATCACCTACGAGCAGTACTTC. This translates into CSASGRITYEQYF.

CDR3 bases: TGTGCCAGCAGGCCTGTAGACCGAAACACTGAAGCTTTCTTT. Protein product: CASRPVDRNTEAFF. This chain uses TRBV7-9 with TRBJ1-1; D is ambiguous. This CDR3 is built from 14 residues. Germline loops: CDR1 SEHNR, CDR2 FQNEAQ (reference sequence). V lost 6 bases and J lost 2, with 13 bases in between.

CDR3 residues: CARRRETNYGYTF. The DNA for the CDR3 is TGTGCCAGAAGAAGGGAAACTAACTATGGCTACACCTTC. The chain is built from TRBV2 and TRBJ1-2; D uncertain. Deletions cut 9 bases from V and 0 bases from J, with 11 bases between. Germline values: CDR1 SNHLY, CDR2 FYNNEI. This CDR3 region has 13 residues.

The table lists this clonotype with many counts. The J gene is TRBJ2-7, the V gene TRBV6-5, with 9 bases that match TRBD2. V lost 0 bases, J lost 5 bases, and 8 bases stayed unmatched. In germline, CDR1 is MNHEY, CDR2 SVGAGI. The CDR3 is 16 amino acids. Here the CDR3 DNA reads TGTGCCAGCAGTTACTCGGCTTTGCGGGAGGGTGACGAGCAGTACTTC. Protein: CASSYSALREGDEQYF.

The chain joins TRBV4-3 to TRBJ1-5; D remains unclear. Trimming cost V 4 bases and J 6 bases, with 13 bases left between them. Germline V lookup: CDR1 LGHNA, CDR2 YSLEER. CDR3 size: 14 residues. CDR3 coding DNA: TGCGCCAGCAGCCCGGCCCTCGGGAGTCAGCCCCAGCATTTT. The encoded protein is CASSPALGSQPQHF.

V and J are TRBV7-9 and TRBJ1-1; D is possibly TRBD1 (6 bases). This CDR3 is 13 amino acids long. Germline values: CDR1 SEHNR, CDR2 FQNEAQ (reference sequence). Trimming cost V 11 bases and J 7 bases, with 20 bases left between them. CDR3 sequence (DNA): TGTGCCGGGGTGGGTAGCGGACAGATTGAAGCTTTCTTT. This gives the protein CAGVGSGQIEAFF.

This clonotype was recorded a few times. This rearrangement joins TRBV7-6 to TRBJ2-2; 10 nucleotides align to TRBD2. The CDR3 totals 18 residues. Germline V lookup: CDR1 SGHVS, CDR2 FNYEAQ. The junction had 6 bases not matched to a gene; V was cut back by 1 base and J by 1 base. The CDR3: CASSLDLAGVQNTGELFF. CDR3 in DNA: TGTGCCAGCAGCTTAGACCTAGCGGGAGTTCAGAACACCGGGGAGCTGTTTTTT.

Comments on this clonotype: This clone may be a read error of a much larger clone one base away. The chain links TRBV4-3 to TRBJ2-7; perhaps TRBD2 as D (6 bases). The CDR3 has 14 residues. Germline V lookup: CDR1 LGHNA, CDR2 YSLEER. Between the trimmed V and J ends, which lost 8 bases and 3 bases, there was a span of 17 bases. The CDR3, as DNA: TGCGCCAGCGGCCGAGAGACGGGGGACTACGAGCAGTACTTC. This encodes CASGRETGDYEQYF.

This clonotype was detected ten times or more. This rearrangement joins TRBV7-2 to TRBJ2-3, with D tentatively TRBD2 (6 bases). CDR1 and CDR2 (germline): SGHTA, FQGNSA. The length of the CDR3 is 16 residues. Trimming left V 3 bases short and J 5 bases short, with 18 bases between. The CDR3 spells CASSFSTGVWGDTQYF. CDR3 nucleotides: TGTGCCAGCAGCTTCTCAACGGGAGTGTGGGGAGATACGCAGTATTTT. The whole variable domain, remainder taken from reference TRBV7-2 and TRBJ2-3, is GAGVSQSPSNKVTEKGKDVELRCDPISGHTALYWYRQSLGQGLEFLIYFQGNSAPDKSGLPSDRFSAERTGGSVSTLTIQRTQQEDSAVYLCASSFSTGVWGDTQYFGPGTRLTVL.

The chain recombines TRBV9 with TRBJ2-1, with D tentatively TRBD2 (6 bases). V lost 0 bases to trimming and J lost 3 bases, with 13 bases between them. CDR1 SGDLS and CDR2 YYNGEE come from the germline V gene. The CDR3 has 16 residues. CDR3 protein: CASSVAIAAGYNEQFF. The CDR3 DNA sequence: TGTGCCAGCAGCGTAGCTATAGCGGCAGGCTACAATGAGCAGTTCTTC.